This T cell receptor beta chain emerged from a study of cytomegalovirus exposure and HLA in healthy donors. The CDR3 consists of 15 residues. Both 60 Vbeta primers and 13 Jbeta primers went into the PCR. TCRdb's table, derived via immunoSEQ multiplex PCR, lists solely in-frame clones and lacks some. The table lists roughly 150,000 clones, 70% to 80% of them singletons, with approximately 6.2% in the top ten. Sequenced sample: PBMCs. The source is a man in his forties in good health and CMV-seropositive. V usage is TRBV21-1 and J usage is TRBJ2-7; no DNA check was done on the table's D call, TRBD1. TRBV21-1 corresponds to a pseudogene. CDR3 bases: TGTGCCAGCAGCAAAGAACTCGGACAGGGGAAGGAGCAGTACTTC. This translates into CASSKELGQGKEQYF.